The next 12 T cell receptor beta chains were all read from a single sample in a study of CD8 T cells in ankylosing spondylitis. In TCRdb, the 5' RACE reads were re-called with MiXCR into one record per CDR3 protein. The table records some 130,000 distinct CDR3 sequences, roughly 13% of them present only once. Material for sequencing was blood, either unsorted or a sorted T cell fraction (not recorded which). These receptors were obtained from a female donor with ankylosing spondylitis or in good health (not recorded which).

The chain couples TRBV20-1 to TRBJ2-5; TRBD1 is a possible D gene (5 bases). Trimming pared 3 bases from V and 1 base from J, leaving 9 bases between. From germline, CDR1 is DFQATT and CDR2 SNEGSKA (reference sequence). This CDR3 is 13 amino acids long. The CDR3 nucleotides read TGCAGTGCTAGCAGGGCGGCCCAAGAGACCCAGTACTTC. As protein: CSASRAAQETQYF.

V and J are TRBV20-1 and TRBJ1-1, with D possibly being TRBD1 (6 bases). In germline, CDR1 is DFQATT, CDR2 SNEGSKA (reference sequence). V was clipped by 1 base and J by 1 base, with 19 bases between them. The CDR3 runs 17 residues. The CDR3 DNA follows: TGCAGTGCTAGAGGGTTGGGGTCGGGACATAAGAACACTGAAGCTTTCTTT. Its translation is CSARGLGSGHKNTEAFF.

This clonotype was counted many times. This chain uses TRBV29-1 with TRBJ2-7, with 12 nucleotides matching TRBD2. V gave up 7 bases and J gave up 4 bases; unmatched junction bases: 2. The germline gives CDR1 SQVTM, CDR2 ANQGSEA. The CDR3 is 12 residues long. The CDR3 sequence is CSAGLAGYEQYF. Written as DNA, the CDR3 is TGCAGCGCCGGACTAGCGGGATACGAGCAGTACTTC.

This clonotype was observed a few times. V usage is TRBV5-1 and J usage is TRBJ2-3; possible D gene TRBD2, 5 bases. Between the trimmed V and J ends, which lost 1 base and 2 bases, there was a span of 14 bases. There are 16 residues in the CDR3. Germline V gene data show CDR1 as SGHRS and CDR2 as YFSETQ. CDR3 nucleotides: TGCGCCAGCAGCTTGAAAGGCGGGCTCTTCACAGATACGCAGTATTTT. Amino acids: CASSLKGGLFTDTQYF. Together with reference TRBV5-1 and TRBJ2-3, the CDR3 gives the full variable domain: KAGVTQTPRYLIKTRGQQVTLSCSPISGHRSVSWYQQTPGQGLQFLFEYFSETQRNKGNFPGRFSGRQFSNSRSEMNVSTLELGDSALYLCASSLKGGLFTDTQYFGPGTRLTVL.

This clonotype was detected a few times. This chain links TRBV5-1 with TRBJ1-3; 9 nucleotides agree with TRBD1. Germline CDR1 reads SGHRS; CDR2 reads YFSETQ. The CDR3 contains 19 residues. J lost 2 bases, V lost 3 bases, and 15 bases had no gene match. In nucleotides, the CDR3 is TGCGCCAGCAGCTCGCTACCCCGGACAGGGGAAATTGCTGGAAACACCATATATTTT. This sequence encodes CASSSLPRTGEIAGNTIYF.

V and J are TRBV27 and TRBJ1-1; D perhaps matches TRBD1 (5 bases). Germline V gene sequence: CDR1 MNHEY, CDR2 SMNVEV (reference sequence). The ends were cut back, 3 bases at V and 4 bases at J, with 12 bases in the middle. The CDR3 runs 14 residues. CDR3 DNA sequence: TGTGCCAGCAGTTTTTGGGGCGAGGGCACTGAAGCTTTCTTT. This translates into CASSFWGEGTEAFF.

As concerns this clonotype: One junction end does not reproduce the germline sequence, and a read error may be involved. The J gene is TRBJ1-4, the V gene TRBV4-2; D unresolved. The germline V gene has CDR1 LGHNA and CDR2 YNFKEQ. This CDR3 has 13 amino acids. The CDR3 is CASNQEVGEKLFF. DNA for the CDR3: TGTGCCAGCAACCAAGAGGTCGGCGAAAAACTGTTTTTT.

This clonotype was observed at least ten times. J is TRBJ2-3 and V is TRBV7-8; D is possibly TRBD1 (5 bases). The CDR3 is 14 amino acids. Germline V gene lookup returns CDR1 SGHVS and CDR2 FQNEAQ. Trimming removed 6 bases from V and 11 bases from J, with 21 bases in between. For the CDR3, the DNA is TGTGCCAGCAGAGCCCCTGGGCCTCAGGGAAAGCAGTATTTT. Its translation is CASRAPGPQGKQYF.

This clonotype appeared many times. The gene calls are TRBV10-3 and TRBJ2-1; unclear D gene. Trimming removed 2 bases from V and 0 bases from J, with 8 bases in between. This CDR3 comprises 15 residues. Looked up from germline, CDR1 is ENHRY and CDR2 is SYGVKD. The CDR3 loop reads CAISEALSSYNEQFF. The CDR3 DNA reads TGTGCCATCAGTGAGGCACTATCCTCCTACAATGAGCAGTTCTTC.

Remarks on this clonotype: A much larger clone differs by one base, so this may be a read error. The chain employs TRBV12-3 or TRBV12-4 and TRBJ2-5; no reliable D call. There are 13 residues in the CDR3. The CDR3 loop is CAGSLLFGETQYF. In DNA, the CDR3 is TGTGCCGGCAGTTTACTCTTCGGGGAGACCCAGTACTTC.

This clonotype was counted many times. This CDR3 is CASSFRQGVTEAFF. In DNA, the CDR3 is TGTGCCAGCAGTTTCCGACAGGGGGTAACTGAAGCTTTCTTT. V gene TRBV12-3 or TRBV12-4 combines with J gene TRBJ1-1, with 9 bases that match TRBD1. The CDR3 consists of 14 residues. J gave up 5 bases and V 3 bases, and 4 bases lay outside the gene matches.

The rearrangement uses TRBV20-1 and TRBJ2-2; D is unresolved. CDR1 is DFQATT, CDR2 SNEGSKA, per germline (reference sequence). V lost 3 bases, J lost 1 base, and 6 bases lay in between. CDR3 length: 13 residues. The CDR3 loop reads CSASSENTGELFF. The CDR3 nucleotides read TGCAGTGCTAGTTCCGAGAACACCGGGGAGCTGTTTTTT.